The clone carrying this T cell receptor beta chain was seen a few times. Antigen specificity is unknown. TCRdb re-derived calls from the 5' RACE reads in MiXCR, one entry per CDR3 protein. Among roughly 520,000 distinct CDR3 sequences listed, around a fifth were seen once. The data originate from a study of T cells after yellow fever vaccination. The study, taken as a whole, reports: Most primary-vaccination clones reappeared after the booster (about 95% CD4, about 88% CD8).

The V gene's germline CDR1 is KGHSH and CDR2 LQKENI. The CDR3 is made up of 16 amino acids. The V gene lost 0 bases and the J gene lost 0 bases, with 11 bases spanning the gap. Sample: PBMCs, taken more than 20 days after the first yellow fever vaccination. This chain connects TRBV18 to TRBJ2-5; tentative D call: TRBD2 (5 bases). This TCR derives from a man aged 18 to 30 who received the YFV17D yellow fever vaccine. The CDR3 spells CASSPPPQRYQETQYF. CDR3 coding DNA: TGTGCCAGCTCACCACCCCCACAGCGGTACCAAGAGACCCAGTACTTC.